The 22 T cell receptor beta chains below come from one sample, sequenced in a study of cytomegalovirus exposure and HLA in healthy donors. The primer mix had 60 Vbeta and 13 Jbeta primers. Repertoires were generated with immunoSEQ multiplex PCR, while TCRdb's copy carries only in-frame clones and drops some. The table includes approximately 160,000 clones, over 70% detected once. Sequenced sample: PBMCs. These receptors originate from a man aged 50-60 years in good health and CMV-seropositive.

The genes are TRBV5-5 and TRBJ2-5; 7 bases match TRBD1. V lost 3 bases and J lost 1; bases outside the gene matches: 9. This CDR3 has 16 amino acids. The germline gives CDR1 SGHKS, CDR2 YYEKEE (reference sequence). Written as DNA, the CDR3 is TGTGCCAGCAGCTCCCAGCTGGGACAGCCCCAAGAGACCCAGTACTTC. Its protein product is CASSSQLGQPQETQYF.

The rearrangement uses TRBV18 and TRBJ2-2; TRBD2 matches at 10 bases. Trimming at V came to 2 bases and at J to 0 bases, leaving 15 bases not matched to a gene. CDR1 is KGHSH and CDR2 is LQKENI in the germline V gene. This CDR3 has 21 residues. The CDR3 bases are TGTGCCAGCTCACCATTTGCGGTGGACCTAGCGGGGGCTACGAACACCGGGGAGCTGTTTTTT. It yields the protein CASSPFAVDLAGATNTGELFF.

This chain joins TRBV28 and TRBJ2-3, with TRBD1 as a possible D gene (6 bases). This CDR3 spans 14 amino acids. Trimming shortened V by 4 bases and J by 5 bases, and 13 bases separated the two germline ends. Germline assignment: CDR1 MDHEN and CDR2 SYDVKM. Here the CDR3 reads CASSYRQAGDTQYF. CDR3 nucleotide sequence: TGTGCCAGCAGTTATAGACAGGCGGGAGATACGCAGTATTTT.

The chain recombines TRBV2 with TRBJ1-5; D gene unclear. The CDR3 consists of 15 residues. The V gene lost 1 base and the J gene lost 6 bases, with 13 bases spanning the gap. Germline assignment: CDR1 SNHLY and CDR2 FYNNEI. The CDR3, as DNA: TGTGCCAGCAGTGAAGGGTGGGGAGAGACTCAGCCCCAGCATTTT. Its protein product is CASSEGWGETQPQHF.

The V and J genes are TRBV29-1 and TRBJ2-2, with TRBD1 matching 7 bases. The CDR3 length is 16 residues. The V gene end was trimmed by 5 bases and the J gene end by 8 bases; junction bases not matched to a gene: 17. CDR1 SQVTM and CDR2 ANQGSEA come from the germline V gene. The CDR3 coding sequence is TGCAGCGTTACGGACAGGCGACACCAGAGGACGGGGGAGCTGTTTTTT. It specifies CSVTDRRHQRTGELFF.

The genes are TRBV7-2 and TRBJ1-2, with D tentatively TRBD1 (5 bases). V was cut by 2 bases and J by 8 bases, with 24 bases left in between. In germline, CDR1 is SGHTA, CDR2 FQGNSA. There are 17 residues in the CDR3. The CDR3 DNA is TGTGCCAGCAGCTTACTCGGTGCAGAGGGACTTATCGGGGGCTACACCTTC. It is translated as CASSLLGAEGLIGGYTF.

This clone was seen just once. The rearrangement uses TRBV5-8 and TRBJ1-2; 9 positions agree with TRBD1. The CDR3 spans 14 residues. Germline trimming cut 4 bases from V and 8 bases from J; bases unmatched to any gene: 9. Germline V gives CDR1 SGHTS, CDR2 YDEGEE. CDR3 DNA sequence: TGTGCCAGCAGCACGGACAGGGGACAGAGAGGCTACACCTTC. Translated: CASSTDRGQRGYTF.

The chain couples TRBV6-6 to TRBJ2-5; TRBD1 matches 9 bases. This CDR3 has 15 amino acids. The trim removed 6 bases at V and 1 base at J, leaving 6 bases unmatched. Germline assignment: CDR1 MNHNY and CDR2 SVGAGI (reference sequence). The CDR3 DNA sequence: TGTGCCAGCAGAGTCCCGGGACAGGGCCAAGAGACCCAGTACTTC. It encodes CASRVPGQGQETQYF.

The rearrangement joins TRBV28 to TRBJ2-7; 9 bases map to TRBD1. Germline trimming cut 7 bases from V and 2 bases from J; bases unmatched to any gene: 9. The CDR3 spans 15 residues. CDR1 and CDR2 from the germline V gene are MDHEN and SYDVKM. CDR3 in amino acids: CASTRQGDHPYEQYF. As DNA, the CDR3 is TGTGCCAGCACCAGACAGGGGGACCACCCCTACGAGCAGTACTTC. The full variable domain, rest sourced from reference TRBV28 and TRBJ2-7, is DVKVTQSSRYLVKRTGEKVFLECVQDMDHENMFWYRQDPGLGLRLIYFSYDVKMKEKGDIPEGYSVSREKKERFSLILESASTNQTSMYLCASTRQGDHPYEQYFGPGTRLTVT.

This clone was recorded a few times. The chain carries TRBV2 and TRBJ2-3; 8 positions match TRBD2. Trimming took 2 bases from V and 4 from J; bases not matched to a gene: 5. The CDR3 contains 15 residues. Looked up from germline, CDR1 is SNHLY and CDR2 is FYNNEI. DNA of the CDR3: TGTGCCAGCAGTGAAAGCAGCGGGAGCCCAGATACGCAGTATTTT. Translation: CASSESSGSPDTQYF.

This clone was found once. CDR3 sequence (DNA): TGTGCCAGCAATTCCGGGGGGGCCCGGGGTAATGAGCAGTTCTTC. It translates to CASNSGGARGNEQFF. The genes are TRBV28 and TRBJ2-1; TRBD2 matches 8 bases. CDR1 is MDHEN and CDR2 is SYDVKM in the germline V gene. The CDR3 contains 15 residues. V lost 7 bases to trimming and J lost 7 bases; unmatched junction nucleotides: 12.

J is TRBJ1-4 and V is TRBV5-1; D not resolved. V was trimmed by 4 bases and J by 6 bases, leaving 10 bases between them. Per the germline V gene, CDR1 is SGHRS and CDR2 is YFSETQ. CDR3 size: 13 residues. CDR3 DNA sequence: TGCGCCAGCAGCCAAAGACTGGATGAAAAACTGTTTTTT. Protein: CASSQRLDEKLFF.

The chain employs TRBV28 and TRBJ1-3; TRBD1 agrees at 8 bases. CDR1 is MDHEN, CDR2 SYDVKM, per germline. The J segment lost 7 bases and the V segment lost 8 bases, leaving 10 bases of the junction unmatched. The CDR3 loop spans 14 amino acids. The CDR3 DNA reads as TGTGCCAGCGGGGGACAGGCGGTGAGGAACACCATATATTTT. This gives the protein CASGGQAVRNTIYF.

V and J are TRBV6-4 and TRBJ1-6, with 7 bases lining up with TRBD1. With 3 bases clipped from V and 9 bases from J, the junction kept 2 bases outside the gene matches. This CDR3 region has 13 residues. Germline V lookup: CDR1 MRHNA, CDR2 SNTAGT. The CDR3 coding sequence is TGTGCCAGCAGTGAGGCAGGGGGTTCACCCCTCCACTTT. This sequence encodes CASSEAGGSPLHF.

The gene calls are TRBV6-4 and TRBJ2-1; the D gene is possibly TRBD2 (6 bases). Trimming pared 5 bases from V and 0 bases from J, leaving 11 bases between. The CDR3 spans 15 residues. Germline V lookup: CDR1 MRHNA, CDR2 SNTAGT. In nucleotides, the CDR3 is TGTGCCAGCAGTTCCCACGGGAGCTCCTACAATGAGCAGTTCTTC. Its protein is CASSSHGSSYNEQFF.

The rearrangement uses TRBV25-1 and TRBJ1-3; no firm D call. The V end lost 4 bases, the J end lost 4 bases, and 8 bases lay between the germline ends. Germline V gene data show CDR1 as MGHDK and CDR2 as SYGVNS. The CDR3 has 13 amino acids. The CDR3 nucleotides are TGTGCCAGCAGTGTAAACAAGGGAAACACCATATATTTT. Translated: CASSVNKGNTIYF.

The chain recombines TRBV9 with TRBJ1-5; TRBD1 might be the D (6 bases). Between the trimmed V and J ends, which lost 4 bases and 4 bases, there was a span of 15 bases. This CDR3 is 15 amino acids long. CDR1 and CDR2 (germline): SGDLS, YYNGEE. CDR3 in DNA: TGTGCCAGCAGCCCGCGGGGGGCAGGGAATCAGCCCCAGCATTTT. This gives the protein CASSPRGAGNQPQHF.

The chain is built from TRBV15 and TRBJ2-7; D ambiguous. V lost 2 bases and J 4 bases, leaving 6 bases between the germline ends. The CDR3 is 12 amino acids. Germline CDR1 and CDR2: LNHNV and YYDKDF (reference sequence). CDR3 in DNA: TGTGCCACCAGCAGAACCGGGTACGAGCAGTACTTC. Residues: CATSRTGYEQYF.

The chain joins TRBV5-1 to TRBJ2-1; the D gene is possibly TRBD2 (5 bases). The CDR3 contains 13 residues. Germline CDR1 is SGHRS and CDR2 is YFSETQ. The V gene lost 4 bases and the J gene lost 10 bases, with 15 bases spanning the gap. The CDR3: CASSLDSSGEQFF. DNA of the CDR3: TGCGCCAGCAGCCTGGACTCCTCAGGAGAGCAGTTCTTC.

The chain has TRBV18 and TRBJ1-1, with a weak D call TRBD1 (5 bases). CDR3 length equals 13 residues. Trimming shortened V by 5 bases and J by 2 bases, and 9 bases separated the two germline ends. Germline V gene data show CDR1 as KGHSH and CDR2 as LQKENI. CDR3 residues: CASSSDSNTEAFF. Here the CDR3 DNA reads TGTGCCAGCTCATCTGACAGTAACACTGAAGCTTTCTTT. The full variable domain, rest sourced from reference TRBV18 and TRBJ1-1, is NAGVMQNPRHLVRRRGQEARLRCSPMKGHSHVYWYRQLPEEGLKFMVYLQKENIIDESGMPKERFSAEFPKEGPSILRIQQVVRGDSAAYFCASSSDSNTEAFFGQGTRLTVV.

The chain couples TRBV28 to TRBJ2-1; no definite D call. CDR1 MDHEN and CDR2 SYDVKM come from the germline V gene. The CDR3 has 12 amino acids. V lost 7 bases to trimming and J lost 4 bases, with 8 bases between them. The CDR3 DNA follows: TGTGCCAGCACACAAGTGTACAATGAGCAGTTCTTC. Translating gives CASTQVYNEQFF.

The chain uses TRBV28 and TRBJ1-1; D possibly corresponds to TRBD1 (6 bases). V was trimmed by 8 bases and J by 0 bases, leaving 16 bases between them. Germline V gene data show CDR1 as MDHEN and CDR2 as SYDVKM. CDR3 length equals 15 residues. The CDR3 here is CASPPSTGLNTEAFF. DNA for the CDR3: TGTGCCAGCCCCCCTTCGACAGGCTTGAACACTGAAGCTTTCTTT.